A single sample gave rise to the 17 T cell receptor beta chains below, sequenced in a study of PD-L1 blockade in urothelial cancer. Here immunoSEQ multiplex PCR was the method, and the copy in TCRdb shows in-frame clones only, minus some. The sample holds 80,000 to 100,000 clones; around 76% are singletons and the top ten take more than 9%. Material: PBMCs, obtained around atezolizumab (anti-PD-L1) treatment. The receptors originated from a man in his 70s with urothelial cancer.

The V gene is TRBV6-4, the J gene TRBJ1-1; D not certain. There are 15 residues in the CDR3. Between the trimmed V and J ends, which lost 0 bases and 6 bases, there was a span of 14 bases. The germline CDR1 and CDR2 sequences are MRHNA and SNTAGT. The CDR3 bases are TGTGCCAGCAGTGACTCCCACGGGGAGGGTGCTGAAGCTTTCTTT. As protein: CASSDSHGEGAEAFF.

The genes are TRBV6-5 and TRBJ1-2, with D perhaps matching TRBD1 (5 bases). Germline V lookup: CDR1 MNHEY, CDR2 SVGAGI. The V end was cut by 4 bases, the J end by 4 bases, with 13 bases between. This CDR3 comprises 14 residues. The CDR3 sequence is CASSSPDSSYGYTF. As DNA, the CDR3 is TGTGCCAGCAGTTCCCCCGACAGTTCCTATGGCTACACCTTC.

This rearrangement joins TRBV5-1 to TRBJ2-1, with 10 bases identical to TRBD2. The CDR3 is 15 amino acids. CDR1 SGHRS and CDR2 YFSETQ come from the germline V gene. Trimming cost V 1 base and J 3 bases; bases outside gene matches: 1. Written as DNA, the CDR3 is TGCGCCAGCAGCTTGACTAGCGGGATCTACAATGAGCAGTTCTTC. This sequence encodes CASSLTSGIYNEQFF. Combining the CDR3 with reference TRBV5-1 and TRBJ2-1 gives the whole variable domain KAGVTQTPRYLIKTRGQQVTLSCSPISGHRSVSWYQQTPGQGLQFLFEYFSETQRNKGNFPGRFSGRQFSNSRSEMNVSTLELGDSALYLCASSLTSGIYNEQFFGPGTRLTVL.

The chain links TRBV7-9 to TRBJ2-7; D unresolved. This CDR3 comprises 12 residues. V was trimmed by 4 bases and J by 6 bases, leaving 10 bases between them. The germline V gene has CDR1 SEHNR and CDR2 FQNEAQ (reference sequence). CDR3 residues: CASSSTRSEQYF. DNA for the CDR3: TGTGCCAGCAGCTCCACTCGGAGCGAGCAGTACTTC.

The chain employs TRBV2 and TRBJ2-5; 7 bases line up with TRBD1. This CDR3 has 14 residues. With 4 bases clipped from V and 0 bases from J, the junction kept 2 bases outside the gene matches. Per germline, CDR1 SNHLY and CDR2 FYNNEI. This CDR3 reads CASSGDRYQETQYF. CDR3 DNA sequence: TGTGCCAGCAGTGGGGACAGATACCAAGAGACCCAGTACTTC.

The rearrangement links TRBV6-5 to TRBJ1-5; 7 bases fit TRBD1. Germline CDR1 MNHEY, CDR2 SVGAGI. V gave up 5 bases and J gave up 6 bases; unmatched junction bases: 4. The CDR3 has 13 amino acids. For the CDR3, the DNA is TGTGCCAGCAGTCGGACAGGCCCTCAGCCCCAGCATTTT. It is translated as CASSRTGPQPQHF.

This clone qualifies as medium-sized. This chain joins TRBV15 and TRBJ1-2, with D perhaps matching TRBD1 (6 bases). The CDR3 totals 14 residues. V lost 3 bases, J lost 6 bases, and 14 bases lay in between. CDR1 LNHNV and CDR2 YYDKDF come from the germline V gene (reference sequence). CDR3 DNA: TGTGCCACCAGCAGGAACTTAAGGGGGAATGGCTACACCTTC. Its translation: CATSRNLRGNGYTF.

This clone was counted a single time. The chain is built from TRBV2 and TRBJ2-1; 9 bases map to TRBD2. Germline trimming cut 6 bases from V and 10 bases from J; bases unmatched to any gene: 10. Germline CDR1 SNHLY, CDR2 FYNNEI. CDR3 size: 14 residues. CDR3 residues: CASRDWTSAGEQFF. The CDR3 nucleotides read TGTGCCAGCAGGGACTGGACTAGCGCCGGAGAGCAGTTCTTC.

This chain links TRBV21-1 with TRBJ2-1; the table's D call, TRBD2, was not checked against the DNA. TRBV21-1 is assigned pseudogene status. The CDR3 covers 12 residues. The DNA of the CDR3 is TGTGCCAGCAGCACCGTAGCGGGACAGCAGTTCTTC. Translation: CASSTVAGQQFF.

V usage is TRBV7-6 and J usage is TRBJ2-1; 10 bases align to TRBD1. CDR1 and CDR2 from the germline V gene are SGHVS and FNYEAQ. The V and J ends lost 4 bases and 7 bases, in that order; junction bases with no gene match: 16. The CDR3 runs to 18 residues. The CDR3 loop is CASSSKPARQGAWNEQFF. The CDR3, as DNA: TGTGCCAGCAGCTCAAAACCCGCCCGACAGGGGGCTTGGAATGAGCAGTTCTTC.

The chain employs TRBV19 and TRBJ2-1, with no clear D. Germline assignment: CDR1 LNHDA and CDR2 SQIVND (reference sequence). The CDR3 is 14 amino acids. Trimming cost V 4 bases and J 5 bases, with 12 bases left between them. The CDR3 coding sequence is TGTGCCAGTAGTAGCCTTGGCAGGCACAATGAGCAGTTCTTC. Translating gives CASSSLGRHNEQFF.

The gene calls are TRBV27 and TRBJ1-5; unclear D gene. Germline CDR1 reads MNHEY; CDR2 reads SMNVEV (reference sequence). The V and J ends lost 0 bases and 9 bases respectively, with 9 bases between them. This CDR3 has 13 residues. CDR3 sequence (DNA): TGTGCCAGCAGTTTATCGGCTGAGGGGCCCCAGCATTTT. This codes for CASSLSAEGPQHF.

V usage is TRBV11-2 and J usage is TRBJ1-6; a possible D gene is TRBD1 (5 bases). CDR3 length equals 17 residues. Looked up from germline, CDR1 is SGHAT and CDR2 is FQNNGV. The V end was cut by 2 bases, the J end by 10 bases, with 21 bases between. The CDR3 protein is CASSLWGSGRRESPLHF. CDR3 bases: TGTGCCAGCAGCTTATGGGGGTCTGGGAGGCGGGAGTCACCCCTCCACTTT.

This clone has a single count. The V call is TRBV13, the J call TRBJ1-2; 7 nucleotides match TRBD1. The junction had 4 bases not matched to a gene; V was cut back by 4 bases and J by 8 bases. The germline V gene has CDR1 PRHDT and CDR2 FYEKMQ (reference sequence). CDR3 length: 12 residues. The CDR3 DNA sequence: TGTGCCAGCAGCTCGGACAGGCGAGGCTACACCTTC. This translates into CASSSDRRGYTF.

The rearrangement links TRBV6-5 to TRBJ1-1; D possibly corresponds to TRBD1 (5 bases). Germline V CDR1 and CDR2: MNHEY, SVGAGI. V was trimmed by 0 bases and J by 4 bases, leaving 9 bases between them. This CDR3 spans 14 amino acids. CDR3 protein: CASSYSQGSTEAFF. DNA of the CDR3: TGTGCCAGCAGTTACTCGCAGGGTAGCACTGAAGCTTTCTTT.

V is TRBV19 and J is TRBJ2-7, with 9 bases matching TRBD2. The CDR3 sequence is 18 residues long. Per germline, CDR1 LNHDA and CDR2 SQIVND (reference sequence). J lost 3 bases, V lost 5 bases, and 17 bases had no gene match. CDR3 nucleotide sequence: TGTGCCAGTAGTCGCTGGGGGGGGCTAGCGGGATCCCTCTACGAGCAGTACTTC. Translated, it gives CASSRWGGLAGSLYEQYF. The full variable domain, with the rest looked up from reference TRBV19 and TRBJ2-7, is DGGITQSPKYLFRKEGQNVTLSCEQNLNHDAMYWYRQDPGQGLRLIYYSQIVNDFQKGDIAEGYSVSREKKESFPLTVTSAQKNPTAFYLCASSRWGGLAGSLYEQYFGPGTRLTVT.

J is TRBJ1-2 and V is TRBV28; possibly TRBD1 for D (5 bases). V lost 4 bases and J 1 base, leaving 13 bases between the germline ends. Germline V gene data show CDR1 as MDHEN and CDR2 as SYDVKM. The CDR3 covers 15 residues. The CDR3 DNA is TGTGCCAGCAGTTCCCCAGGGTCAAATAACTATGGCTACACCTTC. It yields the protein CASSSPGSNNYGYTF.